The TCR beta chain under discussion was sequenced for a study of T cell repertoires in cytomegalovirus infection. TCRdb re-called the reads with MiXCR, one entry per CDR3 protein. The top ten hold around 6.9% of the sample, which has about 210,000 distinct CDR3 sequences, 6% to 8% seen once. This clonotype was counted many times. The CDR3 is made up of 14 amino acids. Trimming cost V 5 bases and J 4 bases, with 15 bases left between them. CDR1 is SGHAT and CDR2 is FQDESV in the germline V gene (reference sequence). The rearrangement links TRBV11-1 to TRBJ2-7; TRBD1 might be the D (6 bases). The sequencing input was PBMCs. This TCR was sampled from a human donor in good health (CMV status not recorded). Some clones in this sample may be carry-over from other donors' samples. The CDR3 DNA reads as TGTGCCAGCAGCCGCACAGGGAAAGTTTACGAGCAGTACTTC. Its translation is CASSRTGKVYEQYF.